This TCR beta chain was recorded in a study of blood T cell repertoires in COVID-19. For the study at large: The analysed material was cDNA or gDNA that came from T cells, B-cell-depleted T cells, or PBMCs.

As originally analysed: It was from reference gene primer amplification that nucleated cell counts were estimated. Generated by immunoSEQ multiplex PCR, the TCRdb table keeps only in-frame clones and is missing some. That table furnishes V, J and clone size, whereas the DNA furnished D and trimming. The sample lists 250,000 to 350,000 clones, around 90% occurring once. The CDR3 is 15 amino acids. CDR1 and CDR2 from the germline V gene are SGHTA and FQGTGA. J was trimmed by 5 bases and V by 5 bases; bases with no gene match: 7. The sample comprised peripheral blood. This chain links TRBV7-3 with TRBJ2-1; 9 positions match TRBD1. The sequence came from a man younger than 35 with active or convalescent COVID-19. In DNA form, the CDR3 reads TGTGCCAGCAGCGCGACCGGGACAGGGAACAATGAGCAGTTCTTC. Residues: CASSATGTGNNEQFF.